Listed below are T cell receptor beta chains from one sample, sequenced in a study of vaccination and CD4 T cells after COVID-19. TCRdb itself ran the PCR reads through MiXCR, one entry per CDR3 protein. The sample has 25,000 or so distinct CDR3 sequences; around 49% are singletons. Material: CD4+ T cells from blood, obtained before SARS-CoV-2 vaccination. Receptors originate from a human donor who had recovered from COVID-19. The CDR3 runs from the conserved cysteine through the conserved F or W. The D gene is left open where the match is weak. Size values are once, few and many counts, or a class for expanded clones, and some rows have none.

d_gene: NA; v_gene: TRBV20-1; abundance: NA; j_gene: TRBJ2-3; CDR3nt: TGCAGTGCTAGAGATGGGGGAAGGGTCCCGGATGGCCGCACAGATACGCAGTATTTT; CDR3aa: CSARDGGRVPDGRTDTQYF
d_gene: TRBD1; v_gene: TRBV7-2; abundance: few; j_gene: TRBJ2-2; CDR3nt: TGTGCCAGCAGACAGGGGGCGGTAGGCACCGGGGAGCTGTTTTTT; CDR3aa: CASRQGAVGTGELFF
d_gene: NA; v_gene: TRBV30; abundance: NA; j_gene: TRBJ1-6; CDR3nt: TGTGCCTGGGGACGCACCTATAATTCACCCCTCCACTTT; CDR3aa: CAWGRTYNSPLHF
d_gene: TRBD2; v_gene: TRBV20-1; abundance: NA; j_gene: TRBJ2-1; CDR3nt: TGCAGTGCTAGAGGGCAAGCGGGAGGCCCTCGGAGCTCCTACAATGAGCAGTTCTTC; CDR3aa: CSARGQAGGPRSSYNEQFF
d_gene: TRBD2; v_gene: TRBV19; abundance: NA; j_gene: TRBJ2-1; CDR3nt: TGTGCCAGTAAACCCCTTAGCGGGAGGGGTGTCAATGAGCAGTTCTTC; CDR3aa: CASKPLSGRGVNEQFF
d_gene: TRBD1; v_gene: TRBV19; abundance: NA; j_gene: TRBJ2-1; CDR3nt: TGTGCCAGTATGAACAGGGGAAAGGATGAGCAGTTCTTC; CDR3aa: CASMNRGKDEQFF
d_gene: TRBD2; v_gene: TRBV6-2/TRBV6-3; abundance: NA; j_gene: TRBJ2-7; CDR3nt: TGTGCCAGCACCCACGCGGCTAGCGGGTACGAGCAGTACTTC; CDR3aa: CASTHAASGYEQYF
d_gene: NA; v_gene: TRBV25-1; abundance: NA; j_gene: TRBJ2-3; CDR3nt: TGTGCCAGCAGTGAAGCGGCGGGGAGCACAGATACGCAGTATTTT; CDR3aa: CASSEAAGSTDTQYF
d_gene: NA; v_gene: TRBV2; abundance: few; j_gene: TRBJ2-7; CDR3nt: TGTGCCAGCAGTCCCAGCTCCTACGAGCAGTACTTC; CDR3aa: CASSPSSYEQYF
d_gene: TRBD1; v_gene: TRBV2; abundance: NA; j_gene: TRBJ1-1; CDR3nt: TGTGCCGGTGGACAGGACCTGGAAGGGACTGAAGCTTTCTTT; CDR3aa: CAGGQDLEGTEAFF
d_gene: TRBD1; v_gene: TRBV10-2; abundance: NA; j_gene: TRBJ2-5; CDR3nt: TGCGCCAGCAGGGATTCCGACAGGGGGGAGACCCAGTACTTC; CDR3aa: CASRDSDRGETQYF
d_gene: TRBD1; v_gene: TRBV7-7; abundance: NA; j_gene: TRBJ2-5; CDR3nt: TGTGCTAGCAGCGTCCCGGACAGGGGGTCGGAGACCCAGTACTTC; CDR3aa: CASSVPDRGSETQYF
d_gene: NA; v_gene: TRBV24-1; abundance: NA; j_gene: TRBJ1-2; CDR3nt: TGTGCCACCAGTGTGGGACAACGATATGGCTACACCTTC; CDR3aa: CATSVGQRYGYTF
d_gene: NA; v_gene: TRBV11-2; abundance: NA; j_gene: TRBJ1-1; CDR3nt: TGTGCCAGCAACTCCGAGGGGTGGACTGAAGCTTTCTTT; CDR3aa: CASNSEGWTEAFF
d_gene: NA; v_gene: TRBV24-1; abundance: once; j_gene: TRBJ2-1; CDR3nt: TGTGCCACCAGTGATTCATTCGGACATAGCTCCTACAATGAGCAGTTCTTC; CDR3aa: CATSDSFGHSSYNEQFF
d_gene: NA; v_gene: TRBV20-1; abundance: few; j_gene: TRBJ2-7; CDR3nt: TGCAGTGCTAGAGTTGGAGACTACATCTCCTACGAGCAGTACTTC; CDR3aa: CSARVGDYISYEQYF
d_gene: NA; v_gene: TRBV6-1; abundance: once; j_gene: TRBJ2-7; CDR3nt: TGTGCCAGCAGTCCAAAGACAGGAGGGGGATACGAGCAGTACTTC; CDR3aa: CASSPKTGGGYEQYF
d_gene: TRBD1; v_gene: TRBV27; abundance: few; j_gene: TRBJ1-1; CDR3nt: TGTGCCAGCAGTTTGGCCGGGGGGACAGAACAAACTGAAGCTTTCTTT; CDR3aa: CASSLAGGTEQTEAFF
d_gene: NA; v_gene: TRBV20-1; abundance: NA; j_gene: TRBJ1-3; CDR3nt: TGCAGTGCTAACCGGGACAACTCTGGAAACACCATATATTTT; CDR3aa: CSANRDNSGNTIYF
d_gene: NA; v_gene: TRBV25-1; abundance: NA; j_gene: TRBJ2-1; CDR3nt: TGTGCCAGCAGTGAATCCAACTCCTACAATGAGCAGTTCTTC; CDR3aa: CASSESNSYNEQFF
d_gene: NA; v_gene: TRBV20-1; abundance: NA; j_gene: TRBJ2-1; CDR3nt: TGCAGTGCTAGATCGGGGGCGGGAGTCAAAACCTACAATGAGCAGTTCTTC; CDR3aa: CSARSGAGVKTYNEQFF
d_gene: NA; v_gene: TRBV7-2; abundance: NA; j_gene: TRBJ2-1; CDR3nt: TGTGCCAGCAGCCCAGGGGGGCTATACAATGAGCAGTTCTTC; CDR3aa: CASSPGGLYNEQFF
d_gene: NA; v_gene: TRBV19; abundance: few; j_gene: TRBJ2-7; CDR3nt: TGTGCCAGTAGTATACGGCGGAGCAACTACGAGCAGTACTTC; CDR3aa: CASSIRRSNYEQYF
d_gene: TRBD2; v_gene: TRBV29-1; abundance: NA; j_gene: TRBJ2-5; CDR3nt: TGCAGCGTCGTTAGCGGGAGTAGGCAAGAGACCCAGTACTTC; CDR3aa: CSVVSGSRQETQYF
d_gene: NA; v_gene: TRBV27; abundance: NA; j_gene: TRBJ2-7; CDR3nt: TGTGCCAGCAGTCCTCGAGATAGCTTGGTGACTCGCGAGCAGTACTTC; CDR3aa: CASSPRDSLVTREQYF
d_gene: NA; v_gene: TRBV28; abundance: once; j_gene: TRBJ2-5; CDR3nt: TGTGCCAGCAGTTTGTTGGGAGTTGAGACCCAGTACTTC; CDR3aa: CASSLLGVETQYF
d_gene: NA; v_gene: TRBV6-1; abundance: NA; j_gene: TRBJ2-2; CDR3nt: TGTGCCAGCAGTCCACCGACGGAAACCGGGGAGCTGTTTTTT; CDR3aa: CASSPPTETGELFF
d_gene: NA; v_gene: TRBV20-1; abundance: NA; j_gene: TRBJ2-7; CDR3nt: TGCAGTGCTAGACGACCTTTTCTAGGACTGATCTACGAGCAGTACTTC; CDR3aa: CSARRPFLGLIYEQYF
d_gene: TRBD1; v_gene: TRBV25-1; abundance: few; j_gene: TRBJ1-2; CDR3nt: TGTGCCAGCAGGCCCATGGCAGGGGGAGGCTACACCTTC; CDR3aa: CASRPMAGGGYTF
d_gene: NA; v_gene: TRBV5-4; abundance: NA; j_gene: TRBJ2-5; CDR3nt: TGTGCCAGCAGCCCCGGGACTCAAGAGACCCAGTATTTC; CDR3aa: CASSPGTQETQYF
d_gene: NA; v_gene: TRBV2; abundance: NA; j_gene: TRBJ2-7; CDR3nt: TGTGCCAGCAGCGGTGTTATTAGCGAGCAGTACTTC; CDR3aa: CASSGVISEQYF
d_gene: NA; v_gene: TRBV24-1; abundance: NA; j_gene: TRBJ2-3; CDR3nt: TGTGCCACCAGTGATACAGTCACAGATACGCAGTATTTT; CDR3aa: CATSDTVTDTQYF
d_gene: TRBD2; v_gene: TRBV5-1; abundance: NA; j_gene: TRBJ2-3; CDR3nt: TGCGCCAGCTACTCCGGGACTAGCTATCCAGATACGCAGTATTTT; CDR3aa: CASYSGTSYPDTQYF
d_gene: NA; v_gene: TRBV19; abundance: NA; j_gene: TRBJ1-2; CDR3nt: TGTGCCAGTAGTATAGGAAACAGCTTCTATGGCTACACCTTC; CDR3aa: CASSIGNSFYGYTF
d_gene: NA; v_gene: TRBV5-4; abundance: NA; j_gene: TRBJ2-5; CDR3nt: TGTGCCAGCAGCTTGTGGTCTGGTGAGACCCAGTACTTC; CDR3aa: CASSLWSGETQYF
d_gene: TRBD2; v_gene: TRBV20-1; abundance: few; j_gene: TRBJ2-3; CDR3nt: TGCAGTGCTAGGGGACTAGCGGGAGATCCAGATACGCAGTATTTT; CDR3aa: CSARGLAGDPDTQYF
d_gene: NA; v_gene: TRBV7-9; abundance: NA; j_gene: TRBJ2-2; CDR3nt: TGTGCCAGCACCACCACACCGAACACCGGGGAGCTGTTTTTT; CDR3aa: CASTTTPNTGELFF
d_gene: NA; v_gene: TRBV15; abundance: few; j_gene: TRBJ1-5; CDR3nt: TGTGCCACCAGCAGAGGAGGGGATTATCAGCCCCAGCATTTT; CDR3aa: CATSRGGDYQPQHF
d_gene: NA; v_gene: TRBV7-2; abundance: NA; j_gene: TRBJ2-2; CDR3nt: TGTGCCAGCGCCTTTAATTGGGGCACCGGGGAGCTGTTTTTT; CDR3aa: CASAFNWGTGELFF
d_gene: TRBD2; v_gene: TRBV7-7; abundance: few; j_gene: TRBJ2-2; CDR3nt: TGTGCCAGCAGCTTAGTCGCGGGAGCGAACACCGGGGAGCTGTTTTTT; CDR3aa: CASSLVAGANTGELFF
d_gene: NA; v_gene: TRBV20-1; abundance: once; j_gene: TRBJ2-7; CDR3nt: TGCAGTGCTCCCAAGACTCACCCCAGTGGGGCCCCCTACGAGCAGTACTTC; CDR3aa: CSAPKTHPSGAPYEQYF
d_gene: NA; v_gene: TRBV7-2; abundance: NA; j_gene: TRBJ2-1; CDR3nt: TGTGCCAGCAGCCTTAACTACCTGCCGGTTAATGAGCAGTTCTTC; CDR3aa: CASSLNYLPVNEQFF
d_gene: TRBD2; v_gene: TRBV6-1; abundance: NA; j_gene: TRBJ2-7; CDR3nt: TGTGCCAGCAGTGAAGGGCTAGCGGTGGCCTACGAGCAGTACTTC; CDR3aa: CASSEGLAVAYEQYF
d_gene: NA; v_gene: TRBV11-2; abundance: NA; j_gene: TRBJ1-6; CDR3nt: TGTGCCAGCAGCTTAGTAACCTCACCCCTCCACTTT; CDR3aa: CASSLVTSPLHF
d_gene: NA; v_gene: TRBV2; abundance: NA; j_gene: TRBJ2-3; CDR3nt: TGTGCCAGCAGTGAAAGGAGGCCAGATACGCAGTATTTT; CDR3aa: CASSERRPDTQYF
d_gene: TRBD2; v_gene: TRBV7-2; abundance: NA; j_gene: TRBJ2-7; CDR3nt: TGTGCCAGCAGCACACTAGCGGGACCCTACGAGCAGTACTTC; CDR3aa: CASSTLAGPYEQYF
d_gene: NA; v_gene: TRBV20-1; abundance: few; j_gene: TRBJ1-1; CDR3nt: TGCAGTGCTAACCTAAGGGATAAGGTTATAAACACTGAAGCTTTCTTT; CDR3aa: CSANLRDKVINTEAFF
d_gene: NA; v_gene: TRBV7-2; abundance: NA; j_gene: TRBJ1-1; CDR3nt: TGTGCCAGCAGCCGACACCGGGTAGGCTCAGGGATGGATGAAGCTTTCTTT; CDR3aa: CASSRHRVGSGMDEAFF
d_gene: TRBD1; v_gene: TRBV20-1; abundance: NA; j_gene: TRBJ1-1; CDR3nt: TGCAGTGCCCAGGGGGATCCGAACACTGAAGCTTTCTTT; CDR3aa: CSAQGDPNTEAFF
d_gene: NA; v_gene: TRBV6-1; abundance: few; j_gene: TRBJ1-1; CDR3nt: TGTGCCAGCCCACTGCCAGGAGACACTGAAGCTTTCTTT; CDR3aa: CASPLPGDTEAFF
d_gene: TRBD2; v_gene: TRBV6-1; abundance: NA; j_gene: TRBJ2-5; CDR3nt: TGTGCCAGCAGTGGGGCTAGCGGATATCAAGAGACCCAGTACTTC; CDR3aa: CASSGASGYQETQYF
d_gene: NA; v_gene: TRBV7-6; abundance: few; j_gene: TRBJ2-3; CDR3nt: TGTGCCAGCAGTTTAGAAGATACGCAGTATTTT; CDR3aa: CASSLEDTQYF
d_gene: TRBD1; v_gene: TRBV2; abundance: NA; j_gene: TRBJ2-6; CDR3nt: TGTGCCAGCAGGCTAGACAGGGCGCCTGGGGCCAACGTCCTGACTTTC; CDR3aa: CASRLDRAPGANVLTF
d_gene: TRBD1; v_gene: TRBV5-4; abundance: NA; j_gene: TRBJ2-7; CDR3nt: TGTGCCAGCAGCGGTCGACAGGGGAGGTTCGAGCAGTACTTC; CDR3aa: CASSGRQGRFEQYF